The 10 T cell receptor beta chains presented below share a single source sample, sequenced in a study of radiotherapy plus CTLA-4 blockade in lung cancer. Generated by immunoSEQ multiplex PCR, the TCRdb table keeps only in-frame clones and is missing some. The sample records fewer than 95,000 clones, around 82% being singletons. Sample: peripheral blood, taken from a patient treated with radiotherapy plus ipilimumab. The receptors were gathered from a human donor with non-small cell lung cancer who had stable disease on radiotherapy plus ipilimumab.

The chain couples TRBV28 to TRBJ2-5, with D perhaps TRBD2 (7 bases). Germline CDR1 reads MDHEN; CDR2 reads SYDVKM. The V end lost 2 bases, the J end lost 5 bases, and 18 bases lay between the germline ends. The CDR3 runs 16 residues. The DNA for the CDR3 is TGTGCCAGCAGTTTACGGGGGGCCTTGCCGTGGGAGACCCAGTACTTC. This gives the protein CASSLRGALPWETQYF.

This chain uses TRBV18 with TRBJ1-2; no clear D. From germline, CDR1 is KGHSH and CDR2 LQKENI. V was shortened by 2 bases and J by 9 bases, with 13 bases between the two germline ends. CDR3 length equals 13 residues. The chain's CDR3 is CASSPKVFESYTF. As DNA, the CDR3 is TGTGCCAGCTCACCAAAAGTATTCGAAAGCTACACCTTC. The full variable domain, completed using reference TRBV18 and TRBJ1-2, is NAGVMQNPRHLVRRRGQEARLRCSPMKGHSHVYWYRQLPEEGLKFMVYLQKENIIDESGMPKERFSAEFPKEGPSILRIQQVVRGDSAAYFCASSPKVFESYTFGSGTRLTVV.

The rearrangement uses TRBV2 and TRBJ2-1, with D perhaps TRBD1 or TRBD2 (6 bases each). The CDR3 consists of 16 residues. The germline CDR1 and CDR2 sequences are SNHLY and FYNNEI. Trimming removed 6 bases from V and 6 bases from J, with 21 bases in between. The CDR3 nucleotides are TGTGCCAGCAGGGACGAGGGGGACTGGTTTTCCAATGAGCAGTTCTTC. Residues: CASRDEGDWFSNEQFF.

V gene TRBV18 combines with J gene TRBJ2-3; D remains ambiguous. This CDR3 has 13 residues. V gave up 5 bases and J gave up 2 bases, with 8 bases separating them. Per the germline V gene, CDR1 is KGHSH and CDR2 is LQKENI. The CDR3 loop is CASSSRTTDTQYF. The CDR3 DNA is TGTGCCAGCTCATCGCGGACCACAGATACGCAGTATTTT. The full variable domain, with the rest looked up from reference TRBV18 and TRBJ2-3, is NAGVMQNPRHLVRRRGQEARLRCSPMKGHSHVYWYRQLPEEGLKFMVYLQKENIIDESGMPKERFSAEFPKEGPSILRIQQVVRGDSAAYFCASSSRTTDTQYFGPGTRLTVL.

The chain uses TRBV5-1 and TRBJ2-6; D is ambiguous. V lost 3 bases, J lost 1 base, and 5 bases lay in between. Per germline, CDR1 SGHRS and CDR2 YFSETQ. The CDR3 extends over 14 amino acids. CDR3 residues: CASSSASGANVLTF. The CDR3 bases are TGCGCCAGCAGCTCCGCTTCTGGGGCCAACGTCCTGACTTTC.

This clone was seen only once. The genes are TRBV7-2 and TRBJ1-2, with 7 bases aligning to TRBD1. The CDR3 has 16 residues. The V segment lost 1 base and the J segment 8 bases; nucleotides outside the gene matches: 13. Germline V gene lookup returns CDR1 SGHTA and CDR2 FQGNSA. CDR3 in amino acids: CASSLEGGRGSPGYTF. The DNA of the CDR3 is TGTGCCAGCAGCTTAGAAGGGGGCAGGGGCTCGCCGGGCTACACCTTC.

CDR3 coding DNA: TGTGCCTGGGATATGGGGAACTATGGCTACACCTTC. The encoded protein is CAWDMGNYGYTF. The chain combines TRBV30 with TRBJ1-2; D is ambiguous. The length of the CDR3 is 12 residues. Trimming took off 5 bases at V and 2 bases at J, with 9 bases between the two ends. Germline lookup yields CDR1 GTSNPN and CDR2 SVGIG (reference sequence).

The V gene is TRBV4-2, the J gene TRBJ2-6; 13 nucleotides match TRBD2. V trimming: 3 bases; J trimming: 2 bases; junction bases outside the gene matches: 4. The CDR3 contains 18 residues. Germline loops: CDR1 LGHNA, CDR2 YNFKEQ. This chain's CDR3 is CASSQSTSGGAGANVLTF. In nucleotides, the CDR3 is TGTGCCAGCAGCCAGTCTACTAGCGGGGGGGCTGGGGCCAACGTCCTGACTTTC.

This chain connects TRBV4-1 to TRBJ1-4, with D unresolved. Germline values: CDR1 MGHRA, CDR2 YSYEKL. The CDR3 sequence is 14 residues long. Trimming removed 5 bases at V and 3 bases at J, with 10 bases between. The CDR3 region is CASSFRASNEKLFF. The CDR3 DNA reads TGCGCCAGCAGCTTTCGAGCCTCTAATGAAAAACTGTTTTTT.

The rearrangement links TRBV15 to TRBJ2-5; 9 nucleotides align to TRBD1. This CDR3 contains 15 residues. Looked up from germline, CDR1 is LNHNV and CDR2 is YYDKDF (reference sequence). The V gene end was trimmed by 1 base and the J gene end by 5 bases; junction bases not matched to a gene: 5. CDR3 amino acids: CATSRGGTGYETQYF. DNA for the CDR3: TGTGCCACCAGCAGAGGAGGGACAGGGTACGAGACCCAGTACTTC.